These 20 T cell receptor beta chains came from one sample sequenced in a study of CD8 T cells in Susac syndrome. RNA amounts of 0.5 to 1 ug underwent reverse transcription with random hexamers. A single record per CDR3 protein comes from TCRdb applying MiXCR to the immunoSEQ multiplex PCR reads. The sample includes approximately 19,000 distinct CDR3 sequences, approximately 95% of them seen just once. The source material was CD8+ T cells from PBMCs. The receptors stem from a human donor in good health.

The chain carries TRBV19 and TRBJ2-1; 9 nucleotides align to TRBD2. The CDR3 sequence is 14 residues long. Germline lookup yields CDR1 LNHDA and CDR2 SQIVND (reference sequence). Trimming removed 3 bases from V and 10 bases from J; junction bases left unmatched: 7. This CDR3 reads CASSIAGGPPEQFF. The CDR3 region has the DNA TGTGCCAGTAGTATTGCGGGAGGGCCCCCCGAGCAGTTCTTC. The full variable domain, rest sourced from reference TRBV19 and TRBJ2-1, is DGGITQSPKYLFRKEGQNVTLSCEQNLNHDAMYWYRQDPGQGLRLIYYSQIVNDFQKGDIAEGYSVSREKKESFPLTVTSAQKNPTAFYLCASSIAGGPPEQFFGPGTRLTVL.

The chain carries TRBV6-1 and TRBJ1-5; D is undetermined. The germline V gene encodes CDR1 MNHNS and CDR2 SASEGT. This CDR3 has 16 amino acids. The V end lost 5 bases, the J end lost 9 bases, and 23 bases lay between the germline ends. The CDR3 region is CASSQLPSFERWPQHF. Here the CDR3 DNA reads TGTGCCAGCAGTCAATTACCCAGTTTTGAGAGGTGGCCCCAGCATTTT.

The V and J genes are TRBV9 and TRBJ1-1; D gene uncertain. Germline V gene data show CDR1 as SGDLS and CDR2 as YYNGEE. CDR3 length: 13 residues. The V gene lost 2 bases and the J gene lost 1 base, with 6 bases spanning the gap. The CDR3 sequence: CASSVRANTEAFF. The CDR3 DNA is TGTGCCAGCAGCGTTAGGGCGAACACTGAAGCTTTCTTT.

The V call is TRBV28, the J call TRBJ2-1; TRBD1 agrees at 10 bases. V trimming: 3 bases; J trimming: 9 bases; junction bases outside the gene matches: 2. The CDR3 totals 13 residues. The germline gives CDR1 MDHEN, CDR2 SYDVKM. CDR3 nucleotide sequence: TGTGCCAGCAGTTTGACAGGGGGCAGTGAGCAGTTCTTC. It encodes CASSLTGGSEQFF. Supplemented by reference TRBV28 and TRBJ2-1, the full variable domain reads DVKVTQSSRYLVKRTGEKVFLECVQDMDHENMFWYRQDPGLGLRLIYFSYDVKMKEKGDIPEGYSVSREKKERFSLILESASTNQTSMYLCASSLTGGSEQFFGPGTRLTVL.

The V and J genes are TRBV25-1 and TRBJ2-7; possibly TRBD2 for D (6 bases). Between the trimmed V and J ends, which lost 5 bases and 5 bases, there was a span of 16 bases. In germline, CDR1 is MGHDK, CDR2 SYGVNS. This CDR3 region has 14 residues. In DNA, the CDR3 is TGTGCCAGCAGTTTCGGAGGGTACCCTGACGAGCAGTACGTC. This sequence encodes CASSFGGYPDEQYV.

The V and J genes are TRBV5-1 and TRBJ2-3, with a weak D call TRBD1 (5 bases). The V end was cut by 2 bases, the J end by 8 bases, with 9 bases between. The CDR3 spans 12 residues. Germline CDR1 SGHRS, CDR2 YFSETQ. This CDR3 reads CASSLGAATQYF. The CDR3 bases are TGCGCCAGCAGCTTAGGGGCGGCTACGCAGTATTTT.

The chain uses TRBV11-2 and TRBJ2-5; TRBD1 aligns across 11 bases. The CDR3 length is 16 residues. Looked up from germline, CDR1 is SGHAT and CDR2 is FQNNGV. V shed 2 bases, J shed 5 bases, and the junction held 7 bases outside the gene matches. The CDR3 nucleotides are TGTGCCAGCAGCTTACCGGGGACAGGGGGAGGGGAGACCCAGTACTTC. This sequence encodes CASSLPGTGGGETQYF.

Here the CDR3 reads CASSNGLAGAGYNEQFF. CDR3 in DNA: TGTGCCAGCAGTAACGGACTAGCGGGCGCTGGCTACAATGAGCAGTTCTTC. The chain is built from TRBV27 and TRBJ2-1, with 11 bases fitting TRBD2. This CDR3 is 17 amino acids long. J gave up 3 bases and V 5 bases, and 9 bases lay outside the gene matches. Germline assignment: CDR1 MNHEY and CDR2 SMNVEV (reference sequence).

In DNA form, the CDR3 reads TGTGCCATCACCAACTTCGACGGCGTGGGGGTCGAGCAGTACTTC. This gives the protein CAITNFDGVGVEQYF. The V gene is TRBV10-3, the J gene TRBJ2-7; possibly TRBD1 or TRBD2 for D (5 bases each). The germline gives CDR1 ENHRY, CDR2 SYGVKD. Between the trimmed V and J ends, which lost 7 bases and 6 bases, there was a span of 22 bases. The CDR3 extends over 15 amino acids.

V usage is TRBV9 and J usage is TRBJ2-1, with D maybe TRBD1 (6 bases). The germline gives CDR1 SGDLS, CDR2 YYNGEE. The ends were cut back, 0 bases at V and 10 bases at J, with 14 bases in the middle. The CDR3 runs 14 residues. CDR3 amino acids: CASSVEGVSWEQFF. The CDR3 nucleotides read TGTGCCAGCAGCGTAGAGGGGGTGAGCTGGGAGCAGTTCTTC.

The chain employs TRBV28 and TRBJ2-7, with 8 bases identical to TRBD2. The CDR3 is made up of 14 amino acids. The V gene's germline CDR1 is MDHEN and CDR2 SYDVKM. Germline trimming cut 3 bases from V and 3 bases from J; bases unmatched to any gene: 4. The CDR3 DNA sequence: TGTGCCAGCAGTTTCATAACTAGCGGCTACGAGCAGTACTTC. This encodes CASSFITSGYEQYF.

The genes are TRBV10-2 and TRBJ2-3, with 10 bases matching TRBD2. Germline V gene sequence: CDR1 WSHSY, CDR2 SAAADI. V shed 3 bases and J 4 bases; nucleotides not matched to a gene: 7. This CDR3 has 16 amino acids. CDR3 residues: CASSDLSGRLSDTQYF. CDR3 coding DNA: TGCGCCAGCAGTGACCTTAGCGGGAGGCTCTCAGATACGCAGTATTTT.

The rearrangement joins TRBV7-9 to TRBJ2-3; 7 positions agree with TRBD2. V lost 5 bases to trimming and J lost 2 bases; unmatched junction nucleotides: 16. The germline V gene encodes CDR1 SEHNR and CDR2 FQNEAQ (reference sequence). CDR3 length: 18 amino acids. The CDR3 reads CASSTTVLASGSTDTQYF. CDR3 coding DNA: TGTGCCAGCAGCACAACGGTACTCGCTAGCGGCTCCACAGATACGCAGTATTTT. Full variable domain (rest looked up from reference TRBV7-9 and TRBJ2-3): DTGVSQNPRHKITKRGQNVTFRCDPISEHNRLYWYRQTLGQGPEFLTYFQNEAQLEKSRLLSDRFSAERPKGSFSTLEIQRTEQGDSAMYLCASSTTVLASGSTDTQYFGPGTRLTVL.

The CDR3 bases are TGTGCCAGCAGCCAAGAAGTTGGGGGACGGAGGGTGACCCAGTACTTC. Residues: CASSQEVGGRRVTQYF. The chain has TRBV4-2 and TRBJ2-5; TRBD2 is a possible D gene (6 bases). The CDR3 contains 16 residues. Germline V gene lookup returns CDR1 LGHNA and CDR2 YNFKEQ. V lost 0 bases to trimming and J lost 7 bases, with 18 bases between them.

The sample holds one count of this clonotype. This chain links TRBV5-4 with TRBJ2-1, with 8 nucleotides matching TRBD2. This CDR3 spans 18 amino acids. Trimming removed 4 bases from V and 6 bases from J; junction bases left unmatched: 18. Germline V lookup: CDR1 SGHNT, CDR2 YYREEE (reference sequence). CDR3 sequence: CASSRRDWSGRAGNEQFF. CDR3 bases: TGTGCCAGCAGCCGCCGGGACTGGAGCGGGAGAGCGGGCAATGAGCAGTTCTTC.

This chain connects TRBV7-9 to TRBJ2-5; no reliable D call. V lost 0 bases to trimming and J lost 1 base, with 6 bases between them. The CDR3 extends over 14 amino acids. Germline loops: CDR1 SEHNR, CDR2 FQNEAQ (reference sequence). The CDR3: CASSLALGQETQYF. DNA for the CDR3: TGTGCCAGCAGCTTAGCTCTGGGCCAAGAGACCCAGTACTTC.

V gene TRBV20-1 combines with J gene TRBJ2-7; TRBD1 agrees at 9 bases. The CDR3 totals 14 residues. Germline V lookup: CDR1 DFQATT, CDR2 SNEGSKA (reference sequence). The V gene end was trimmed by 7 bases and the J gene end by 3 bases; junction bases not matched to a gene: 10. The CDR3 DNA follows: TGCAGTGTAGACCCCGGGACAGGGTTCTACGAGCAGTACTTC. This encodes CSVDPGTGFYEQYF.

This clonotype was counted a single time. The CDR3 coding sequence is TGCGCCAGCAGCCCATTGGAGGGAAACATTCAGTACTTC. Amino acids: CASSPLEGNIQYF. The gene calls are TRBV4-3 and TRBJ2-4, with D perhaps matching TRBD2 (6 bases). There are 13 residues in the CDR3. The germline V gene encodes CDR1 LGHNA and CDR2 YSLEER. Deletions cut 4 bases from V and 6 bases from J, with 10 bases between.

The chain is built from TRBV19 and TRBJ2-2; D gene ambiguous. This CDR3 has 15 residues. Trimming cost V 3 bases and J 6 bases, with 14 bases left between them. Per germline, CDR1 LNHDA and CDR2 SQIVND (reference sequence). CDR3 coding DNA: TGTGCCAGTAGTATCTTTGGGTCATTACCCGGGGAGCTGTTTTTT. This gives the protein CASSIFGSLPGELFF.

A single count supports this clonotype. The chain links TRBV6-2 or TRBV6-3 to TRBJ2-1, with 10 bases identical to TRBD2. Germline-derived CDR1 and CDR2 are MNHEY and SVGEGT. This CDR3 is 17 amino acids long. The V and J ends lost 6 bases and 9 bases, in that order; junction bases with no gene match: 17. The CDR3 here is CASSRHLTLAGGFEQFF. The CDR3 coding sequence is TGTGCCAGCAGCCGCCATTTAACATTAGCGGGAGGCTTTGAGCAGTTCTTC.